This T cell receptor (beta chain) was recorded in a study of CD8 T cells in ankylosing spondylitis. MiXCR, applied by TCRdb to the 5' RACE reads, yields one record per CDR3 protein. The sample holds 250,000 to 350,000 distinct CDR3 sequences; around 18% are singletons and the top ten take roughly 7.4%. In its sample, this clonotype was seen many times. The V end was cut by 3 bases, the J end by 0 bases, with 11 bases between. The germline CDR1 and CDR2 sequences are SGHRS and YFSETQ. The CDR3 totals 15 residues. Sequencing input: blood, either unsorted or a sorted T cell fraction (not recorded which). This TCR was sampled from a male donor with ankylosing spondylitis or in good health (not recorded which). V usage is TRBV5-1 and J usage is TRBJ2-3; D is possibly TRBD1 (6 bases). CDR3 sequence: CASSSGQTSTDTQYF. The CDR3 DNA reads as TGCGCCAGCAGCTCCGGACAGACAAGCACAGATACGCAGTATTTT.